This T cell receptor (beta chain) was observed in a study of T cells in Graves' hyperthyroidism and ophthalmopathy. As for the study in general: Peripheral blood draws took place at initial diagnosis, ahead of any treatment.

This clonotype was seen at least ten times. Its matching antigen is unknown. Uncontrolled infection, other autoimmune disease, pregnancy or lactation disqualified patients from enrolment. CDR3 length equals 14 residues. From germline, CDR1 is SGHRS and CDR2 YFSETQ. Trimming removed 2 bases at V and 1 base at J, with 9 bases between. Study results and caveats: Prediction of ophthalmopathy progression came a median approximately 6 months pre-onset.

Template material for amplifying TCR beta CDR3 regions consisted of RNA transcripts. A first-round RT-PCR of the TCR CDR3 used the HTBI primer set. MiXCR, applied by TCRdb to the multiplex PCR reads, yields one record per CDR3 protein. The sample has roughly 250,000 distinct CDR3 sequences; 15% to 20% are singletons. The chain uses TRBV5-1 and TRBJ1-1; D is undetermined. Material for sequencing was blood. This clonotype was obtained from a woman younger than 30 with Graves' ophthalmopathy. The CDR3 loop reads CASSLSRANTEAFF. The DNA of the CDR3 is TGCGCCAGCAGCTTATCGCGCGCGAACACTGAAGCTTTCTTT.